This TCR beta chain appears in the sequencing data of a study of vaccination effects on CD4 cells after COVID-19. A note on this clone: Its antigen is still unknown.

Germline V gives CDR1 MNHEY, CDR2 SVGAGI. The CDR3 has 14 amino acids. V shed 1 base and J 1 base; nucleotides not matched to a gene: 0. Study-level points and caveats: Late in the post-vaccination period, infection-induced and vaccine-induced clones underwent marked clonal contraction.

In the ViraFEST assay, antigen-specific CD4+ clonotypes were identified by expansion after peptide-pool stimulation. At the end of about ten days of culture, CD4+ T cells were isolated. Each participant was administered two doses of either the BNT162b2 or the mRNA-1273 vaccine. IL-2 medium supplanted half the medium on days 3 and 7. Data came from immunoSEQ multiplex PCR; TCRdb stores just in-frame clones and leaves some out. The profile shows some 30,000 clones, over 70% of them singletons. The sequencing used CD4+ T cells from PBMCs cultured with HCoV-229E spike peptides, collected after COVID-19 vaccination. The source is a human donor who received a COVID-19 vaccine. The chain joins TRBV6-5 to TRBJ1-1; the match to TRBD1 covers 7 bases. CDR3 coding DNA: TGTGCCAGCAGTTACTACAGGGGGAACACTGAAGCTTTCTTT. Translating it yields CASSYYRGNTEAFF.